A single sample is the source of the 20 T cell receptor beta chains below, sequenced in a study of blood T cell repertoires in COVID-19. Data came from immunoSEQ multiplex PCR; TCRdb stores just in-frame clones and leaves some out. In the table there are 200,000 to 300,000 clones, approximately 86% of which are singletons. The sequencing sample was made of peripheral blood. The receptors originated from a human donor in a cohort sampled during active COVID-19.

The chain combines TRBV6-5 with TRBJ1-1; no reliable D call. V lost 4 bases, J lost 7 bases, and 16 bases lay in between. The CDR3 is 14 amino acids. Germline V gives CDR1 MNHEY, CDR2 SVGAGI. The CDR3 region is CASSSPSTALEAFF. The CDR3 DNA follows: TGTGCCAGCAGTTCCCCGAGCACAGCCCTTGAAGCTTTCTTT.

The gene calls are TRBV28 and TRBJ1-5, with D uncertain. The CDR3 length is 14 residues. Germline V lookup: CDR1 MDHEN, CDR2 SYDVKM. V dropped 7 bases and J dropped 0 bases, with 10 bases sitting between them. The CDR3, as DNA: TGTGCCAGCATCCCGTTTTATAGCAATCAGCCCCAGCATTTT. Translation gives CASIPFYSNQPQHF. Looking up the rest from reference TRBV28 and TRBJ1-5 gives the full variable domain: DVKVTQSSRYLVKRTGEKVFLECVQDMDHENMFWYRQDPGLGLRLIYFSYDVKMKEKGDIPEGYSVSREKKERFSLILESASTNQTSMYLCASIPFYSNQPQHFGDGTRLSIL.

This sequence joins TRBV13 and TRBJ1-5, with a possible D match to TRBD1 (5 bases). Germline lookup yields CDR1 PRHDT and CDR2 FYEKMQ (reference sequence). This CDR3 spans 13 amino acids. V was shortened by 2 bases and J by 4 bases, with 6 bases between the two germline ends. This chain's CDR3 is CASSLSGNQPQHF. DNA of the CDR3: TGTGCCAGCAGCTTATCAGGGAATCAGCCCCAGCATTTT.

The rearrangement uses TRBV14 and TRBJ2-7; 10 positions match TRBD2. From germline, CDR1 is SGHDN and CDR2 FVKESK. The CDR3 runs 16 residues. Losses at the gene ends were 2 bases for V and 2 bases for J; bases not matched to a gene: 6. The CDR3 region is CASSQFGSGRAYEQYF. CDR3 DNA: TGTGCCAGCAGCCAATTCGGCAGCGGGAGGGCCTACGAGCAGTACTTC. The full variable domain, rest sourced from reference TRBV14 and TRBJ2-7, is EAGVTQFPSHSVIEKGQTVTLRCDPISGHDNLYWYRRVMGKEIKFLLHFVKESKQDESGMPNNRFLAERTGGTYSTLKVQPAELEDSGVYFCASSQFGSGRAYEQYFGPGTRLTVT.

CDR3 amino acids: CASSLGRLYYGYTF. For the CDR3, the DNA is TGCGCCAGCAGCTTGGGCAGGTTATACTATGGCTACACCTTC. The chain joins TRBV5-1 to TRBJ1-2; unclear D gene. Trimming left V 0 bases short and J 3 bases short, with 9 bases between. This CDR3 contains 14 residues. The germline V gene has CDR1 SGHRS and CDR2 YFSETQ.

The chain combines TRBV4-3 with TRBJ2-3; 9 positions match TRBD2. Germline V gene lookup returns CDR1 LGHNA and CDR2 YSLEER. The CDR3 length is 17 residues. V lost 0 bases and J lost 0; bases outside the gene matches: 4. The CDR3 reads CASSQEAGGTSTDTQYF. Written as DNA, the CDR3 is TGCGCCAGCAGCCAAGAGGCGGGGGGGACTAGCACAGATACGCAGTATTTT.

V usage is TRBV7-9 and J usage is TRBJ1-1; 7 bases are shared with TRBD1. Germline V gene sequence: CDR1 SEHNR, CDR2 FQNEAQ (reference sequence). Trimming removed 10 bases from V and 2 bases from J; junction bases left unmatched: 16. There are 16 residues in the CDR3. Here the CDR3 reads CATERGDRAINTEAFF. CDR3 coding DNA: TGTGCCACCGAAAGGGGGGACAGAGCAATTAACACTGAAGCTTTCTTT.

The V call is TRBV30, the J call TRBJ1-5; no firm D call. This CDR3 comprises 13 residues. The V end lost 2 bases, the J end lost 4 bases, and 9 bases lay between the germline ends. Germline assignment: CDR1 GTSNPN and CDR2 SVGIG (reference sequence). CDR3 nucleotides: TGTGCCTGGAGTCGGGAACTTAATCAGCCCCAGCATTTT. This translates into CAWSRELNQPQHF.

The J gene is TRBJ1-2, the V gene TRBV5-6, with 12 positions matching TRBD1. The V and J ends lost 4 bases and 0 bases, in that order; junction bases with no gene match: 7. The CDR3 has 17 amino acids. The V gene's germline CDR1 is SGHDT and CDR2 YYEEEE. The CDR3 DNA follows: TGTGCCAGCAGCACCCCGGGACAGGGGGCCTCTAACTATGGCTACACCTTC. Its translation is CASSTPGQGASNYGYTF.

There are a few counts of this clone. The rearrangement joins TRBV6-2 or TRBV6-3 to TRBJ1-1; D not resolved. V was trimmed by 0 bases and J by 3 bases, leaving 14 bases between them. Germline V lookup: CDR1 MNHEY, CDR2 SVGEGT. The CDR3 loop spans 16 amino acids. The CDR3 protein is CASSYSVTAGYTEAFF. The DNA for the CDR3 is TGTGCCAGCAGTTACTCGGTGACGGCGGGTTACACTGAAGCTTTCTTT.

This chain uses TRBV3-1 (or the pseudogene TRBV3-2) with TRBJ2-7; 7 nucleotides align to TRBD2. Germline CDR1 is LGHDT and CDR2 is YNNKEL (reference sequence). The CDR3 length is 13 residues. V was pared by 7 bases and J by 4 bases, with 7 bases of the junction left unmatched. CDR3 sequence (DNA): TGTGCCAGCACAGCGGGGCCTGGGTACGAGCAGTACTTC. It translates to CASTAGPGYEQYF.

The rearrangement uses TRBV5-4 and TRBJ1-2; no definite D call. The V end lost 0 bases, the J end lost 8 bases, and 11 bases lay between the germline ends. This CDR3 region has 13 residues. Per the germline V gene, CDR1 is SGHNT and CDR2 is YYREEE (reference sequence). For the CDR3, the DNA is TGTGCCAGCAGCTTGGAGCTGACGAGGGGCTACACCTTC. It specifies CASSLELTRGYTF.

The J gene is TRBJ2-5, the V gene TRBV9; 14 bases map to TRBD2. J lost 5 bases, V lost 4 bases, and 13 bases had no gene match. CDR3 length: 18 amino acids. The V gene's germline CDR1 is SGDLS and CDR2 YYNGEE. CDR3 nucleotides: TGTGCCAGCAGCTCCAACCCCGGGACTAGCGGGAGTCCTGAGACCCAGTACTTC. Translating it yields CASSSNPGTSGSPETQYF. Using reference TRBV9 and TRBJ2-5 for the parts outside the CDR3, the full variable domain is DSGVTQTPKHLITATGQRVTLRCSPRSGDLSVYWYQQSLDQGLQFLIQYYNGEERAKGNILERFSAQQFPDLHSELNLSSLELGDSALYFCASSSNPGTSGSPETQYFGPGTRLLVL.

J is TRBJ2-1 and V is TRBV4-3; TRBD2 agrees at 7 bases. The CDR3 loop spans 16 amino acids. Per the germline V gene, CDR1 is LGHNA and CDR2 is YSLEER. Trimming cost V 1 base and J 8 bases; bases outside gene matches: 11. Written as DNA, the CDR3 is TGCGCCAGCAGCCAAGGGGGGACTACCCTATTTGATGAGCAGTTCTTC. Translating gives CASSQGGTTLFDEQFF.

This chain connects TRBV5-6 to TRBJ2-6; D is uncertain. CDR1 SGHDT and CDR2 YYEEEE come from the germline V gene. There are 13 residues in the CDR3. V was clipped by 10 bases and J by 0 bases, with 8 bases between them. DNA of the CDR3: TGTGCCTGCCTACGCTCTGGGGCCAACGTCCTGACTTTC. This gives the protein CACLRSGANVLTF.

The J gene is TRBJ1-4, the V gene TRBV3-1 (or the pseudogene TRBV3-2); TRBD1 matches at 8 bases. Germline loops: CDR1 LGHDT, CDR2 YNNKEL (reference sequence). The CDR3 contains 18 residues. The V and J ends lost 5 bases and 7 bases, in that order; junction bases with no gene match: 18. This chain's CDR3 is CASSARPKWTGKAEKLFF. The CDR3 DNA sequence: TGTGCCAGCAGCGCAAGGCCTAAGTGGACAGGGAAGGCTGAAAAACTGTTTTTT.

CDR3 amino acids: CSVDWTGGAEAFF. CDR3 coding DNA: TGCAGCGTTGATTGGACAGGGGGTGCTGAAGCTTTCTTT. The chain links TRBV29-1 to TRBJ1-1; 10 nucleotides match TRBD1. The V gene's germline CDR1 is SQVTM and CDR2 ANQGSEA. The CDR3 is 13 residues long. V gave up 3 bases and J gave up 6 bases; unmatched junction bases: 4.

The count of this clone is one. The V and J genes are TRBV4-3 and TRBJ2-7, with 13 nucleotides matching TRBD2. V was pared by 0 bases and J by 5 bases, with 4 bases of the junction left unmatched. This CDR3 contains 16 residues. Germline assignment: CDR1 LGHNA and CDR2 YSLEER. This chain's CDR3 is CASSQEGTSGIDEQYF. The CDR3, as DNA: TGCGCCAGCAGCCAAGAGGGGACTAGCGGGATCGACGAGCAGTACTTC.

The genes are TRBV6-5 and TRBJ1-1; D ambiguous. Germline CDR1 is MNHEY and CDR2 is SVGAGI. The V gene lost 6 bases and the J gene lost 4 bases, with 9 bases spanning the gap. The CDR3 is 12 amino acids. The CDR3 sequence: CASSSVGTEAFF. The CDR3 DNA follows: TGTGCCAGCAGCTCCGTCGGCACTGAAGCTTTCTTT.

The genes are TRBV5-4 and TRBJ1-4; 9 bases align to TRBD1. J gave up 6 bases and V 4 bases, and 4 bases lay outside the gene matches. Germline CDR1 and CDR2: SGHNT and YYREEE (reference sequence). The CDR3 covers 14 residues. CDR3 nucleotide sequence: TGTGCCAGCAGCGTTGACAGGGGGGATGAAAAACTGTTTTTT. Protein: CASSVDRGDEKLFF.